This T cell receptor beta chain was identified in a study of human T cells and chemical hapten exposure. Across the study: Patch tests delivered 0.01% DPC to the upper back and were evaluated at 6 days.

This clonotype was observed a handful of times. The CDR3 runs to 13 residues. The germline V and J ends were trimmed by 4 bases and 10 bases, with 15 bases remaining between them. CDR1 and CDR2 (germline): SGDLS, YYNGEE. Study processing details: The number of TCRs in each sample had a median of roughly 100,000 and spanned roughly 23,224 to 750,000. Using its own MiXCR run on the RACE reads, TCRdb lists one record per CDR3 protein. The V and J calls follow TCRdb's processing rather than the paper's. The table shows around 34,000 distinct CDR3 sequences, with around 6.5% occurring only once. The time point was: patch test 1, 2 weeks after DPC sensitization. Noted treatment: therapeutic diphenylcyclopropenone sensitization with weekly scalp DPC. Total RNA was isolated from whole blood that had not been fractionated.

The source is a woman in her thirties with alopecia areata. Some clones in this sample may be carry-over from other donors' samples. The starting material was whole blood, obtained in connection with sensitization to the hapten diphenylcyclopropenone (DPC). This chain joins TRBV9 and TRBJ2-1; possibly TRBD1 for D (6 bases). The CDR3, as DNA: TGTGCCAGCAGCCCTTTGACAGGCGGGGAGCAGTTCTTC. Protein: CASSPLTGGEQFF.